Reported below is one T cell receptor (beta chain). This record belongs to a study of CD8+CD57+ T cells in acquired aplastic anemia. At the level of the study: Isolated CD4+ and CD8+ cells, once sorted, yielded DNA averaging roughly 3 ug.

All sequencing subjects had displayed CD8+CD57+ cell expansion on flow cytometry. CDR1 is LNHDA, CDR2 SQIVND, per germline (reference sequence). The V gene end was trimmed by 5 bases and the J gene end by 6 bases; junction bases not matched to a gene: 4. The CDR3 covers 13 residues. The study profiled TCR beta VDJ and CDR3 using genomic DNA as template. TCRdb redid the calling of the reads with MiXCR, one entry per CDR3 protein. The table has just over 40,000 distinct CDR3 sequences, over 55% seen once; the top ten hold 59%. The chain joins TRBV19 to TRBJ2-1; 7 bases are a match to TRBD2. Sequences were obtained from sorted CD4+, CD8+, or CD8+CD57+ T cells (not recorded which) from PBMCs. The clonotype comes from a human donor with aplastic anemia. CDR3 amino acids: CASSGGRTNEQFF. DNA of the CDR3: TGTGCCAGTAGTGGCGGGAGAACCAATGAGCAGTTCTTC. The entire variable domain, with the rest obtained from reference TRBV19 and TRBJ2-1, is as follows: DGGITQSPKYLFRKEGQNVTLSCEQNLNHDAMYWYRQDPGQGLRLIYYSQIVNDFQKGDIAEGYSVSREKKESFPLTVTSAQKNPTAFYLCASSGGRTNEQFFGPGTRLTVL.